The sequence of this T cell receptor beta chain was determined in a study of CD8 T cells in Susac syndrome. The study, taken as a whole, reports: The authors acknowledged that the study's TCR sequencing and HLA analysis involved relatively few individuals.

Of note for this clonotype: The antigen remains undetermined.

V was trimmed by 6 bases and J by 4 bases, leaving 16 bases between them. The CDR3 contains 14 residues. The germline gives CDR1 DFQATT, CDR2 SNEGSKA (reference sequence). RNA amounts of roughly 0.5 to 1 ug underwent reverse transcription with random hexamers. The method of amplification for TCR beta CDR3 was immunoSEQ multiplex PCR, covering 54 Vbeta and 13 Jbeta. Each CDR3 protein is one row after TCRdb ran MiXCR on the immunoSEQ multiplex PCR reads. The sample consists of roughly 130,000 distinct CDR3 sequences, 85% to 95% of them appearing once. The sequenced sample consisted of CD4+ T cells from PBMCs. This chain connects TRBV20-1 to TRBJ1-5; weak D call: TRBD1 (6 bases). The TCR comes from a human donor with multiple sclerosis. As DNA, the CDR3 is TGCAGTGCAAAGCGGGGGGCTCATAATCAGCCCCAGCATTTT. It encodes CSAKRGAHNQPQHF.